The rows below give T cell receptor beta chains drawn from one sample of a study of blood T cells in healthy people across ages. Using its own MiXCR run on the 5' RACE reads, TCRdb lists one record per CDR3 protein. The data contain 1.5 million or so distinct CDR3 sequences, about 40% of them singletons. Input material: blood. The receptor set was obtained from a woman aged 18-30 years in good health. Both conserved end residues are part of each CDR3. D genes are given only for firm matches. Clone size is stated in some rows and not others, as once, few, many or a class when expanded.

>TRBV20-1|.|TRBJ1-6|.
CSARGGTENSSPLHF
TGCAGTGCTAGAGGAGGGACGGAGAATTCATCACCCCTCCACTTT
>TRBV20-1|.|TRBJ2-5|once
CSARVRGCETQYF
TGCAGTGCTAGAGTCCGGGGCTGCGAGACCCAGTACTTC
>TRBV29-1|.|TRBJ1-5|few
CSVQGVGGQPQHF
TGCAGCGTACAGGGCGTCGGGGGGCAGCCCCAGCATTTT
>TRBV4-2|.|TRBJ2-7|many
CASSQGGVGEQYF
TGTGCCAGCAGCCAAGGGGGAGTTGGCGAGCAGTACTTC
>TRBV9|.|TRBJ2-3|few
CASSPTPQGGSTDTQYF
TGTGCCAGCAGCCCGACCCCCCAGGGGGGGAGTACAGATACGCAGTATTTT
>TRBV12-3/TRBV12-4|TRBD2|TRBJ2-3|.
CASSSRPATSPDTQYF
TGTGCCAGCAGTTCCCGACCGGCGACTAGCCCTGATACGCAGTATTTT
>TRBV2|TRBD2|TRBJ2-7|.
CASRTSGVTSYEQYF
TGTGCCAGCAGAACCAGCGGGGTGACCTCCTACGAGCAGTACTTC
>TRBV9|TRBD1|TRBJ1-1|.
CASSSRQGATFF
TGTGCCAGCAGCTCAAGACAGGGGGCGACTTTCTTT
>TRBV28|.|TRBJ2-4|.
CASRDGVKTLDIQYF
TGTGCCAGCAGAGATGGGGTTAAAACCTTAGACATTCAGTACTTC
>TRBV27|.|TRBJ2-3|.
CASSPYSRSATDTQYF
TGTGCCAGCAGTCCCTACTCGCGATCCGCGACAGATACGCAGTATTTT
>TRBV6-5|TRBD1|TRBJ2-7|few
CASSYSTGTNEQYF
TGTGCCAGCAGTTACTCGACAGGGACAAACGAGCAGTACTTC